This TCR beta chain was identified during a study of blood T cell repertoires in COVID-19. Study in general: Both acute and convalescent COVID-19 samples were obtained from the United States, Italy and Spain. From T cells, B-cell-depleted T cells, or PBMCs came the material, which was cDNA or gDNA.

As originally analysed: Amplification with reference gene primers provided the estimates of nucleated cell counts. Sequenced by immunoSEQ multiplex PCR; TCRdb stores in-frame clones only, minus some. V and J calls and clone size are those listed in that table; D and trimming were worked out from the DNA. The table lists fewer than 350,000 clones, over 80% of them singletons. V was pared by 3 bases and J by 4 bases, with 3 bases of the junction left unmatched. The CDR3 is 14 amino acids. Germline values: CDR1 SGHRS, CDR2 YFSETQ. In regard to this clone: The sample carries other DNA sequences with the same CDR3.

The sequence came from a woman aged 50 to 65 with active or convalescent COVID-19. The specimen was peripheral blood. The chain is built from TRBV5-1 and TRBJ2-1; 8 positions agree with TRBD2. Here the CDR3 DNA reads TGCGCCAGCAGCTCTGGACTAGCTTACAATGAGCAGTTCTTC. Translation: CASSSGLAYNEQFF.